These T cell receptor beta chains were read from a single sample in a study of T cells after yellow fever vaccination. TCRdb processed the 5' RACE reads anew with MiXCR; each CDR3 protein has one entry. The sample contains about 580,000 distinct CDR3 sequences, around a sixth of which appear only once. This material consisted of PBMCs, taken 5 to 6 days after the first yellow fever vaccination. All receptors derive from a man between 18 and 29 years old who received the YFV17D yellow fever vaccine. CDR3s include the opening cysteine and the closing phenylalanine or tryptophan. The D gene is left open where the match is weak. Rows give clone size only sometimes, using once, few, many, or a class for an expanded clone.

J | V | size | D | length | DNA | CDR3
TRBJ1-4 | TRBV6-1 | once | TRBD1 | 14 | TGTGCCAGCTGTCGACAGGGCCTTAATGAAAAACTGTTTTTT | CASCRQGLNEKLFF
TRBJ1-6 | TRBV16 | few | NA | 12 | TGTGCCAGCAGCCACGGGAATTCACCCCTCCACTTT | CASSHGNSPLHF
TRBJ2-3 | TRBV25-1 | NA | NA | 14 | TGTGCCAGCAGTGAAGGGACGCTCACAGATACGCAGTATTTT | CASSEGTLTDTQYF
TRBJ2-5 | TRBV7-2 | few | NA | 17 | TGTGCCAGCAGCTCAGTCCGTCTCGGGGGAGGCCAAGAGACCCAGTACTTC | CASSSVRLGGGQETQYF
TRBJ1-1 | TRBV28 | NA | NA | 11 | TGTGCCAGCAGGGGGGCGACAGAAGCTTTCTTT | CASRGATEAFF
TRBJ2-3 | TRBV10-2 | few | NA | 16 | TGCGCCAGCAGTGCCCGAGGAGGTGGGGTTCTGGATACGCAGTATTTT | CASSARGGGVLDTQYF
TRBJ2-5 | TRBV7-8 | once | TRBD1 | 14 | TGTGCCAGCAGCCCGGACAGGCTTAGAGAGACCCAGTACTTC | CASSPDRLRETQYF
TRBJ1-4 | TRBV6-5 | NA | NA | 17 | TGTGCCAGCAGTTACACGGACAGTTTTGCAACTAATGAAAAACTGTTTTTT | CASSYTDSFATNEKLFF
TRBJ2-7 | TRBV19 | NA | TRBD2 | 14 | TGTGCCAGTAGGCTGACTAGCGGGGGCTACGAGCAGTACTTC | CASRLTSGGYEQYF
TRBJ1-3 | TRBV20-1 | few | TRBD1 | 19 | TGCAGTGCTAGAGATTTCGGGCCGGGACAGGCCGACTCTGGAAACACCATATATTTT | CSARDFGPGQADSGNTIYF
TRBJ1-1 | TRBV27 | few | TRBD1 | 15 | TGTGCCAGCAGTTTGGACCGACAGGGGAACACTGAAGCTTTCTTT | CASSLDRQGNTEAFF
TRBJ2-5 | TRBV10-3 | NA | TRBD2 | 15 | TGTGCCATCAGTACTAGCGGGGATTCCCAAGAGACCCAGTACTTC | CAISTSGDSQETQYF
TRBJ1-2 | TRBV5-1 | few | NA | 17 | TGCGCCAGCAGCTCCGAACCATCAGGTGCCAGAAACTATGGCTACACCTTC | CASSSEPSGARNYGYTF
TRBJ2-1 | TRBV28 | NA | TRBD2 | 19 | TGTGCCAGCAGTTTGACGTATAGCGGGGGGTCGAGCTCCTACAATGAGCAGTTCTTC | CASSLTYSGGSSSYNEQFF
TRBJ1-6 | TRBV2 | NA | NA | 13 | TGTGCCAGCCTGGACTCCTATAATTCACCCCTCCACTTT | CASLDSYNSPLHF
TRBJ1-3 | TRBV7-6 | NA | TRBD1 | 17 | TGTGCCAGCAGCTTGCGCCAACAGGGGGTTTTTGGAAACACCATATATTTT | CASSLRQQGVFGNTIYF
TRBJ2-4 | TRBV7-2 | NA | NA | 14 | TGTGCCAGCAGCTTAGCGCGAGGGGCAAACATTCAGTACTTC | CASSLARGANIQYF
TRBJ2-1 | TRBV27 | many | NA | 12 | TGTGCCAGCAGTTTATCGGGGCGGCCCCAGTTCTTC | CASSLSGRPQFF
TRBJ2-2 | TRBV5-4 | few | NA | 15 | TGTGCCAGCAGCTCCGAAGCCGCGAACACCGGGGAGCTGTTTTTT | CASSSEAANTGELFF
TRBJ2-2 | TRBV7-9 | few | NA | 15 | TGTGCCAGCAGCCCGAGGGGGGGAAACACCGGGGAGCTGTTTTTT | CASSPRGGNTGELFF
TRBJ2-1 | TRBV2 | many | NA | 12 | TGTGCCAGCAGTGAGAGGGACAATGAGCAGTTCTTC | CASSERDNEQFF
TRBJ1-6 | TRBV5-4 | few | NA | 14 | TGTGCCAGCAGCTTGGACAGGTGGAATTCACCCCTCCACTTT | CASSLDRWNSPLHF
TRBJ2-5 | TRBV20-1 | NA | NA | 11 | TGCAGTGCTAGAGATGGGGAGACCCAGTACTTC | CSARDGETQYF
TRBJ2-3 | TRBV18 | few | TRBD2 | 17 | TGTGCCAGCTCACCCTCCCGGACTAGCGGGGGCCCAGATACGCAGTATTTT | CASSPSRTSGGPDTQYF
TRBJ2-1 | TRBV3-1 | NA | TRBD2 | 17 | TGTGCCAGCAGCCGGACTAGCGGGGGGGCCCCCTACAATGAGCAGTTCTTC | CASSRTSGGAPYNEQFF
TRBJ2-1 | TRBV5-1 | NA | NA | 16 | TGCGCCAGCAGCCCGTGGAGGCCGGGGTCCTACAATGAGCAGTTCTTC | CASSPWRPGSYNEQFF
TRBJ2-3 | TRBV29-1 | many | TRBD2 | 12 | TGCAGCGTTCTTGTCGAGGGAGGGGCTGAACGATTT | CSVLVEGGAERF
TRBJ2-2 | TRBV4-1 | NA | NA | 15 | TGCGCCAGCAGCCAAGAGCAGGGCCTCACCGGGGAGCTGTTTTTT | CASSQEQGLTGELFF
TRBJ1-3 | TRBV4-3 | few | NA | 19 | TGCGCCAGCAGCCAAGGAATCGGGGGAGGGATCAGCTCTGGAAACACCATATATTTT | CASSQGIGGGISSGNTIYF
TRBJ2-2 | TRBV5-1 | few | TRBD1 | 13 | TGCGCCAGCATCGGGACAGCCACCGGGGAGCTGTTTTTT | CASIGTATGELFF
TRBJ2-3 | TRBV10-1 | NA | NA | 13 | TGCGCCAGCAGTGAGGATGGGACGGATACGCAGTATTTT | CASSEDGTDTQYF
TRBJ2-1 | TRBV6-2/TRBV6-3 | many | TRBD2 | 15 | TGTGCCAGCAGTTTGACTAGCGGCTCCTACAATGAGCAGTTCTTC | CASSLTSGSYNEQFF
TRBJ2-3 | TRBV20-1 | many | NA | 12 | TGCAGTGCCCCGGACTACACAGATACGCAGTATTTT | CSAPDYTDTQYF